The rows below give T cell receptor beta chains drawn from one sample of a study of blood T cell repertoires in COVID-19. The assay was immunoSEQ multiplex PCR, and TCRdb's table has in-frame clones only and misses some. The sample shows under 250,000 clones, 85% of them seen only once. Sequencing was performed on peripheral blood. All receptors derive from a man aged 45-65 years who had recovered from COVID-19. Each CDR3 is given with its conserved first and last residue. D genes are given only for firm matches. Not all rows give a size; the values are once, few, many and, for expanded clones, a class.

j_gene | v_gene | abundance | d_gene | CDR3nt | CDR3aa
TRBJ2-7 | TRBV28 | once | TRBD1 | TGTGCCAGCAGTTTATATCCCGGACAGGGGAGCTCCTACGAGCAGTACTTC | CASSLYPGQGSSYEQYF
TRBJ2-1 | TRBV29-1 | few | - | TGCAGCGTTGCCTGGCAAAAAAACAATGAGCAGTTCTTC | CSVAWQKNNEQFF
TRBJ1-1 | TRBV9 | - | TRBD1 | TGTGCCAGCAGCGTTTTAGACAGGGGGAACACTGAAGCTTTCTTT | CASSVLDRGNTEAFF
TRBJ1-1 | TRBV18 | - | TRBD1 | TGTGCCAGCTCACCTACCAGGGGGCAGGCCACTGAAGCTTTCTTT | CASSPTRGQATEAFF
TRBJ2-7 | TRBV28 | - | TRBD1 | TGTGCCAGCAGCCTGGGACAGCCACGACTGGGTGGCGACGAGCAGTACTTC | CASSLGQPRLGGDEQYF
TRBJ1-2 | TRBV7-2 | - | TRBD1 | TGTGCCAGCAGCTTAGCGAGGGACAGGGGCGGCTATGGCTACACCTTC | CASSLARDRGGYGYTF
TRBJ2-5 | TRBV10-1 | - | TRBD2 | TGCGCCAGCAGTGAGGGACTGGGAGGGAGCCAAGAGACCCAGTACTTC | CASSEGLGGSQETQYF
TRBJ2-6 | TRBV27 | - | - | TGTGCCAGCAGCCTCTCTTACTCTGGGGCCAACGTCCTGACTTTC | CASSLSYSGANVLTF
TRBJ2-7 | TRBV5-5 | - | TRBD2 | TGTGCCAGCAGTTATACTAGCGGGAGTTTCTACGAGCAGTACTTC | CASSYTSGSFYEQYF
TRBJ2-1 | TRBV3-1/TRBV3-2 | - | - | TGTGCCAGCAGCGAGGAGGCGGGGATTAAGTACAATGAGCAGTTCTTC | CASSEEAGIKYNEQFF
TRBJ2-3 | TRBV2 | - | - | TGTGCCAGCAGTAAAGAGGGCCGGGGAGTCACAGATACGCAGTATTTT | CASSKEGRGVTDTQYF
TRBJ2-3 | TRBV5-6 | - | TRBD2 | TGTGCCAGCAGCCCACGGCCAGGGAGGGGAAAAGATACGCAGTATTTT | CASSPRPGRGKDTQYF
TRBJ2-7 | TRBV7-8 | - | - | TGTGCCAGCAGCAAGAGGGAGCCGGACGTCTCCTACGAGCAGTACTTC | CASSKREPDVSYEQYF
TRBJ2-7 | TRBV10-1 | - | - | TGCGCCAGCAGCAAGGGACATGGCACCTACGAGCAGTACTTC | CASSKGHGTYEQYF
TRBJ2-5 | TRBV5-1 | - | - | TGCGCCAGCAGCTTGGTTTCCGGCCAAGAGACCCAGTACTTC | CASSLVSGQETQYF
TRBJ1-3 | TRBV4-1 | - | TRBD1 | TGCGCCAGCAGCGTAAGCGGGACAGGATCAGGCACCATATATTTT | CASSVSGTGSGTIYF
TRBJ2-1 | TRBV6-5 | - | TRBD1 | TGTGCCAGCAGCCGTGACAGGGTACGGGTCAATGAGCAGTTCTTC | CASSRDRVRVNEQFF
TRBJ2-7 | TRBV11-2 | - | TRBD1 | TGTGCCAGCAGCTTGACAGGGATCAACGAGCAGTACTTC | CASSLTGINEQYF
TRBJ2-1 | TRBV10-3 | - | TRBD2 | TGTGCCATCGGGCGGGAGGGCCGTAGGTACAATGAGCAGTTCTTC | CAIGREGRRYNEQFF
TRBJ2-1 | TRBV2 | - | TRBD2 | TGTGCCAGCAGCCCCGGGAGGCTGTACAATGAGCAGTTCTTC | CASSPGRLYNEQFF
TRBJ2-2 | TRBV6-5 | few | TRBD2 | TGTGCCAGCAGGACTAGCGGGGATGTGGGGGAGCTGTTTTTT | CASRTSGDVGELFF
TRBJ1-2 | TRBV28 | - | - | TGTGCCAGCAGCACCGGACTAGGCTACTGCACCTTC | CASSTGLGYCTF
TRBJ2-7 | TRBV18 | - | - | TGTGCCAGCTCCCCACGACCCGGAGAGGGCTACGAGCAGTACTTC | CASSPRPGEGYEQYF
TRBJ2-1 | TRBV21-1 | few | - | TGTGCCAGCAGCGAGCGGATCAATGAGCAGTTCTTC | CASSERINEQFF
TRBJ2-7 | TRBV6-1 | - | - | TGTGCCAGCAGTGAAGGTCCGGACAGCGGGCAGTACTTC | CASSEGPDSGQYF
TRBJ1-1 | TRBV13 | - | TRBD1 | TGTGCCAGCAGCTTAGGAGGACAGGGGACTTTCTTT | CASSLGGQGTFF
TRBJ2-1 | TRBV20-1 | - | TRBD2 | TGCAGTGCTAGTTTCGGGGGGGCCCACAATGAGCAGTTCTTC | CSASFGGAHNEQFF
TRBJ2-3 | TRBV25-1 | - | - | TGTGCCAGCAGCTACACAGATACGCAGTATTTT | CASSYTDTQYF
TRBJ1-2 | TRBV2 | - | TRBD1 | TGTGCCAGCAGTGCCCAGACAGGGTATGGCTACACCTTC | CASSAQTGYGYTF
TRBJ2-4 | TRBV28 | - | - | TGTGCCAGCAGGCAGGGTAACGAAAACATTCAGTACTTC | CASRQGNENIQYF
TRBJ2-1 | TRBV19 | - | TRBD2 | TGTGCCAGTAGTGAAGGGACTAGCGGTAGCTCCTACAATGAGCAGTTCTTC | CASSEGTSGSSYNEQFF
TRBJ1-4 | TRBV2 | few | - | TGTGCCAGCAGGGATCCTCGGGACACCAGTTCGGTCTGTTTT | CASRDPRDTSSVCF
TRBJ1-3 | TRBV28 | - | - | TGTGCCAGCAGTTTATACCCCTCGACAGGTGGAAACACCATATATTTT | CASSLYPSTGGNTIYF
TRBJ2-3 | TRBV6-2/TRBV6-3 | - | TRBD2 | TGTGCCAGCAGTCCATGGACTAGCGGGAGTTCAGATACGCAGTATTTT | CASSPWTSGSSDTQYF
TRBJ1-1 | TRBV12-5 | few | - | TGTGCTAGTGGTTTTGCAGGGGAGGGTGAAGCTTTCTTT | CASGFAGEGEAFF
TRBJ2-6 | TRBV5-1 | - | - | TGCGCCAGCAGCTTGTATCGCGGGGGCGCGAGGTCTGGGGCCAACGTCCTGACTTTC | CASSLYRGGARSGANVLTF
TRBJ1-2 | TRBV28 | - | TRBD1 | TGTGCCAGCAATCCGAGTGACAGGGGTACTGGCTACACCTTC | CASNPSDRGTGYTF
TRBJ1-5 | TRBV11-3 | - | TRBD1 | TGTGCCAGCAGCTTAGGTGGCAGGGGGTTTTATAGCAATCAGCCCCAGCATTTT | CASSLGGRGFYSNQPQHF
TRBJ2-1 | TRBV6-5 | - | - | TGTGCCAGCAAGGCTAGCGTCTCGTTGAGGGATGAGCAGTTCTTC | CASKASVSLRDEQFF
TRBJ2-1 | TRBV7-9 | - | TRBD1 | TGTGCCAGCAGCCCTCGGACAGGGGGATATGAGCAGTTCTTC | CASSPRTGGYEQFF
TRBJ2-7 | TRBV18 | - | TRBD1 | TGTGCCAGCTCACTCCGGACAGGCGTCTACGAGCAGTACTTC | CASSLRTGVYEQYF
TRBJ2-2 | TRBV28 | - | TRBD2 | TGTGCCAGCAGTTCCGCCTTAGGACTAGCGGGGGCCACCGGGGAGCTGTTTTTT | CASSSALGLAGATGELFF
TRBJ2-3 | TRBV2 | few | - | TGTGCCAGCAGTGGAGGCAAGGGGAGCACAGATACGCAGTATTTT | CASSGGKGSTDTQYF
TRBJ2-3 | TRBV28 | - | TRBD1 | TGTGCCAGCAGTTTAGGGACAGTGTCAGATACGCAGTATTTT | CASSLGTVSDTQYF
TRBJ2-1 | TRBV13 | - | - | TGTGCCAGCAGCACTACGACCGGGATCGGCTCCTACAATGAGCAGTTCTTC | CASSTTTGIGSYNEQFF